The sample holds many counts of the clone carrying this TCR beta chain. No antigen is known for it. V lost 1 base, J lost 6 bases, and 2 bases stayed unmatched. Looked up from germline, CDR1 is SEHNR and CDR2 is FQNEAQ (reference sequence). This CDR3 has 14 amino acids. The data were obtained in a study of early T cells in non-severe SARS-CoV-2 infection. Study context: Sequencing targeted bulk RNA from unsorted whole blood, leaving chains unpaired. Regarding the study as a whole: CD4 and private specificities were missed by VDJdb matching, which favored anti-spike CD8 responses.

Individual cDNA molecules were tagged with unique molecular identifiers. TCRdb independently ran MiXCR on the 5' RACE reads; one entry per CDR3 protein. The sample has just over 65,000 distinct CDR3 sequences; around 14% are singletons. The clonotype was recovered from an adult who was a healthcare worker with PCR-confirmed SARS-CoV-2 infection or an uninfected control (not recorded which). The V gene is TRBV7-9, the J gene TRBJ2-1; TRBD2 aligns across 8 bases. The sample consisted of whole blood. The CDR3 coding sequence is TGTGCCAGCAGCTTAGAGGGACTAGGCAATGAGCAGTTCTTC. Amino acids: CASSLEGLGNEQFF.